This TCR beta chain was observed in a study of cytomegalovirus exposure and HLA in healthy donors. Study findings and constraints: Rarity marked most TCR sequences, yet some public TCRs occurred in many donors. HLA restriction was apparent for most CMV-associated TCR beta chains in a later analysis. The authors confirmed in vitro that three CMV-associated chains were specific for CMV antigens.

60 Vbeta and 13 Jbeta primers were used in PCR. TCRdb's table, derived via immunoSEQ multiplex PCR, lists solely in-frame clones and lacks some. The sample lists fewer than 300,000 clones, 80% occurring once. Notes on this clone: Its antigen is not identified.

Material for sequencing was PBMCs. This TCR derives from a girl aged 2 to 9 in good health and CMV-seronegative.

CDR3 protein: CASSPRSRVTDTQYF. For the CDR3, the DNA is TGTGCCAGCAGTCCCCGGAGCCGAGTCACAGATACGCAGTATTTT. This sequence joins TRBV27 and TRBJ2-3, with D unclear. Germline CDR1 is MNHEY and CDR2 is SMNVEV (reference sequence). This CDR3 comprises 15 residues. Between the trimmed V and J ends, which lost 5 bases and 2 bases, there was a span of 14 bases.